One sample yielded the 24 T cell receptor beta chains listed below, sequenced in a study of blood T cell repertoires in COVID-19. Produced via immunoSEQ multiplex PCR; TCRdb's table is partial and in-frame only. This sample has some 250,000 clones, with around 85% found just once. Sequencing was carried out using peripheral blood. The receptors here all came from a woman younger than 45 who had recovered from COVID-19.

This rearrangement joins TRBV20-1 to TRBJ1-2, with a possible D match to TRBD1 (5 bases). V was shortened by 3 bases and J by 8 bases, with 13 bases between the two germline ends. CDR1 is DFQATT and CDR2 is SNEGSKA in the germline V gene (reference sequence). CDR3 length: 12 residues. The CDR3: CSASTGVGGYTF. Here the CDR3 DNA reads TGCAGTGCTAGTACGGGGGTTGGGGGCTACACCTTC.

There are a few counts of this clone. V and J are TRBV19 and TRBJ1-1; D uncertain. V was trimmed by 4 bases and J by 3 bases, leaving 9 bases between them. This CDR3 comprises 13 residues. In germline, CDR1 is LNHDA, CDR2 SQIVND (reference sequence). CDR3 protein: CASSNDFDTEAFF. As DNA, the CDR3 is TGTGCCAGTAGTAACGACTTCGACACTGAAGCTTTCTTT. Based on the CDR3 plus reference TRBV19 and TRBJ1-1, the full variable domain is DGGITQSPKYLFRKEGQNVTLSCEQNLNHDAMYWYRQDPGQGLRLIYYSQIVNDFQKGDIAEGYSVSREKKESFPLTVTSAQKNPTAFYLCASSNDFDTEAFFGQGTRLTVV.

The chain uses TRBV5-6 and TRBJ2-1; no reliable D call. CDR3 size: 13 residues. Germline V gene lookup returns CDR1 SGHDT and CDR2 YYEEEE. The V end lost 0 bases, the J end lost 1 base, and 2 bases lay between the germline ends. The CDR3 spells CASSLASYNEQFF. The CDR3 region has the DNA TGTGCCAGCAGCTTGGCATCCTACAATGAGCAGTTCTTC.

The CDR3 sequence: CASTYKSATGELFF. The CDR3 nucleotides read TGTGCCAGCACGTACAAGAGCGCAACCGGGGAGCTGTTTTTT. The rearrangement links TRBV6-6 to TRBJ2-2; D gene unclear. The CDR3 is made up of 14 amino acids. In germline, CDR1 is MNHNY, CDR2 SVGAGI (reference sequence). V was cut by 7 bases and J by 5 bases, with 14 bases left in between.

This clone was counted once. V and J are TRBV30 and TRBJ2-3; 8 nucleotides match TRBD2. Germline values: CDR1 GTSNPN, CDR2 SVGIG (reference sequence). This CDR3 is built from 15 residues. V trimming: 3 bases; J trimming: 7 bases; junction bases outside the gene matches: 12. The CDR3 nucleotides are TGTGCCTGGAGCTTGAGCGGGGGCCTTAGGAATACGCAGTATTTT. The encoded protein is CAWSLSGGLRNTQYF.

As concerns this clone: Other DNA sequences in the same sample also yield this CDR3. V is TRBV6-5 and J is TRBJ1-1; the D is unclear. V lost 4 bases, J lost 0 bases, and 6 bases lay in between. The CDR3 contains 13 residues. CDR1 and CDR2 from the germline V gene are MNHEY and SVGAGI. The CDR3: CASSSTVNTEAFF. The CDR3 coding sequence is TGTGCCAGCAGTTCGACTGTGAACACTGAAGCTTTCTTT.

The chain recombines TRBV7-6 with TRBJ1-5, with D perhaps TRBD1 (5 bases). V was clipped by 4 bases and J by 3 bases, with 13 bases between them. Germline V gene data show CDR1 as SGHVS and CDR2 as FNYEAQ. CDR3 length: 15 residues. The CDR3 DNA follows: TGTGCCAGCAGCTCCTGGGGCAGGGACAATCAGCCCCAGCATTTT. Translation: CASSSWGRDNQPQHF.

The genes are TRBV19 and TRBJ1-1; possibly TRBD1 for D (6 bases). The V end lost 5 bases, the J end lost 3 bases, and 13 bases lay between the germline ends. Germline values: CDR1 LNHDA, CDR2 SQIVND (reference sequence). This CDR3 spans 14 amino acids. The CDR3 reads CASSPFRQDTEAFF. The CDR3 DNA reads as TGTGCCAGTAGTCCCTTTCGACAGGACACTGAAGCTTTCTTT.

This chain connects TRBV5-1 to TRBJ1-2; D is unresolved. Per the germline V gene, CDR1 is SGHRS and CDR2 is YFSETQ. V lost 4 bases, J lost 3 bases, and 13 bases lay in between. The CDR3 runs to 14 residues. The chain's CDR3 is CASSHGEADYGYTF. The CDR3 DNA sequence: TGCGCCAGCAGCCACGGGGAGGCGGACTATGGCTACACCTTC.

The gene calls are TRBV4-3 and TRBJ1-1; D may be TRBD1 (5 bases). Germline V gene sequence: CDR1 LGHNA, CDR2 YSLEER. This CDR3 region has 15 residues. The germline V and J ends were trimmed by 0 bases and 0 bases, with 8 bases remaining between them. The CDR3 spells CASSQDRGVNTEAFF. The CDR3 bases are TGCGCCAGCAGCCAAGATAGGGGTGTGAACACTGAAGCTTTCTTT.

The chain is built from TRBV6-6 and TRBJ2-5; TRBD1 matches 9 bases. The CDR3 is 14 residues long. Per germline, CDR1 MNHNY and CDR2 SVGAGI (reference sequence). Trimming took 6 bases from V and 5 from J; bases not matched to a gene: 7. The CDR3 protein is CASRPDRGRETQYF. The CDR3 coding sequence is TGTGCCAGCAGACCCGACAGGGGGAGGGAGACCCAGTACTTC.

The chain uses TRBV11-2 and TRBJ2-1, with TRBD1 identical over 9 bases. In germline, CDR1 is SGHAT, CDR2 FQNNGV. The V segment lost 4 bases and the J segment 6 bases; nucleotides outside the gene matches: 7. This CDR3 contains 15 residues. CDR3 loop: CASSSLQGAVNEQFF. The CDR3 DNA reads TGTGCCAGCAGCTCTTTACAGGGGGCAGTCAATGAGCAGTTCTTC.

This clone was seen once. The gene calls are TRBV18 and TRBJ1-1; 7 bases line up with TRBD1. Germline V gene sequence: CDR1 KGHSH, CDR2 LQKENI. CDR3 length: 14 residues. With V trimmed by 7 bases and J by 8 bases, 13 bases remained unmatched. The CDR3 region has the DNA TGTGCCAGCTATGAAGACAGGGAACGGAAGGAAGCTTTCTTT. It specifies CASYEDRERKEAFF.

The gene calls are TRBV2 and TRBJ2-2; TRBD1 agrees at 11 bases. This CDR3 comprises 15 residues. V was clipped by 6 bases and J by 3 bases; unmatched bases: 3. The germline V gene has CDR1 SNHLY and CDR2 FYNNEI. In DNA, the CDR3 is TGTGCCAGCAGGGTGGACAGGGGGCACACCGGGGAGCTGTTTTTT. Translation gives CASRVDRGHTGELFF.

CDR3 bases: TGTGCCAGTAGTATCGGGACTAACCAAGATACGCAGTATTTT. Residues: CASSIGTNQDTQYF. The chain combines TRBV19 with TRBJ2-3; 7 nucleotides agree with TRBD2. V trimming: 3 bases; J trimming: 5 bases; junction bases outside the gene matches: 5. Per germline, CDR1 LNHDA and CDR2 SQIVND (reference sequence). CDR3 length: 14 amino acids.

This clone was picked up a small number of times. The chain joins TRBV7-7 to TRBJ2-6, with 12 bases matching TRBD2. The CDR3 covers 18 residues. Trimming cost V 4 bases and J 0 bases; bases outside gene matches: 4. CDR1 is SSHAT and CDR2 is FNYEAQ in the germline V gene (reference sequence). The CDR3 loop reads CASSSTSGGTSGANVLTF. The CDR3 DNA sequence: TGTGCCAGCAGCTCGACTAGCGGGGGCACCTCTGGGGCCAACGTCCTGACTTTC. Using reference TRBV7-7 and TRBJ2-6 for the parts outside the CDR3, the full variable domain is GAGVSQSPRYKVTKRGQDVTLRCDPISSHATLYWYQQALGQGPEFLTYFNYEAQPDKSGLPSDRFSAERPEGSISTLTIQRTEQRDSAMYRCASSSTSGGTSGANVLTFGAGSRLTVL.

This chain joins TRBV5-1 and TRBJ2-2; D ambiguous. The germline V gene encodes CDR1 SGHRS and CDR2 YFSETQ. This CDR3 has 14 residues. V shed 1 base and J shed 0 bases, with 4 bases lying between them. The CDR3 DNA sequence: TGCGCCAGCAGCTTGTCGGCGAACACCGGGGAGCTGTTTTTT. Amino acid sequence: CASSLSANTGELFF.

The chain carries TRBV27 and TRBJ1-1; D is unresolved. Trimming took 2 bases from V and 1 from J, leaving 8 bases between them. The CDR3 covers 14 residues. Germline CDR1 MNHEY, CDR2 SMNVEV (reference sequence). The CDR3 loop reads CASSLIGPNTEAFF. CDR3 sequence (DNA): TGTGCCAGCAGTTTAATTGGGCCGAACACTGAAGCTTTCTTT.

The V gene is TRBV9, the J gene TRBJ1-6; D is unresolved. The CDR3 loop spans 13 amino acids. Trimming cost V 7 bases and J 11 bases, with 16 bases left between them. The V gene's germline CDR1 is SGDLS and CDR2 YYNGEE. This CDR3 is CASGESIYPPLHF. CDR3 nucleotide sequence: TGTGCCAGCGGCGAAAGCATATACCCACCCCTCCACTTT. Supplemented by reference TRBV9 and TRBJ1-6, the full variable domain reads DSGVTQTPKHLITATGQRVTLRCSPRSGDLSVYWYQQSLDQGLQFLIQYYNGEERAKGNILERFSAQQFPDLHSELNLSSLELGDSALYFCASGESIYPPLHFGNGTRLTVT.

V and J are TRBV2 and TRBJ1-4; possible D gene TRBD1, 6 bases. Germline values: CDR1 SNHLY, CDR2 FYNNEI. V was pared by 6 bases and J by 3 bases, with 14 bases between. This CDR3 region has 15 residues. CDR3 nucleotide sequence: TGTGCCAGCAGATCTTCTTCAGGGGCTAATGAAAAACTGTTTTTT. Translation: CASRSSSGANEKLFF.

This rearrangement joins TRBV5-1 to TRBJ2-3, with 11 bases matching TRBD2. Germline-derived CDR1 and CDR2 are SGHRS and YFSETQ. The CDR3 runs to 20 residues. The ends lost 4 bases at V and 2 bases at J; junction bases unmatched: 18. The CDR3 region has the DNA TGCGCCAGCAGCCAGACAGGGCCCATTCTAGCGGGGGGCCACACAGATACGCAGTATTTT. This codes for CASSQTGPILAGGHTDTQYF.

The V gene is TRBV6-5, the J gene TRBJ1-4; 9 bases are a match to TRBD1. V lost 0 bases, J lost 8 bases, and 4 bases stayed unmatched. The CDR3 sequence is 15 residues long. Germline V gene lookup returns CDR1 MNHEY and CDR2 SVGAGI. The CDR3 DNA follows: TGTGCCAGCAGTTACTCCGGGACAGGGAGGGAAAAACTGTTTTTT. Translation gives CASSYSGTGREKLFF.

This chain connects TRBV19 to TRBJ2-1, with 11 bases fitting TRBD1. Trimming at V came to 6 bases and at J to 3 bases, leaving 4 bases not matched to a gene. Germline CDR1 reads LNHDA; CDR2 reads SQIVND (reference sequence). There are 15 residues in the CDR3. DNA of the CDR3: TGTGCCAGTAGCCCGGGACAGGGGGTCTACAATGAGCAGTTCTTC. Translated, it gives CASSPGQGVYNEQFF.

This chain uses TRBV5-1 with TRBJ2-3, with D unresolved. This CDR3 contains 17 residues. In germline, CDR1 is SGHRS, CDR2 YFSETQ. Deletions cut 0 bases from V and 1 base from J, with 15 bases between. The CDR3 loop is CASSLATAPRGTDTQYF. The CDR3 bases are TGCGCCAGCAGCTTGGCTACAGCTCCCAGAGGCACAGATACGCAGTATTTT.